These 23 T cell receptor beta chains share one sample of origin, sequenced in a study of CD8 T cells in Susac syndrome. RNA was extracted with the RNeasy kit, and a quantity of roughly 0.45 to 1 ug was reverse transcribed using random hexamers. TCRdb re-called the immunoSEQ multiplex PCR reads with MiXCR, one entry per CDR3 protein. The data show 150,000 to 160,000 distinct CDR3 sequences, about 94% seen once. The sample taken for sequencing was CD8+ T cells from PBMCs. These receptors all stem from a human donor with multiple sclerosis.

This chain uses TRBV29-1 with TRBJ2-4; the D is unclear. With 2 bases removed from V and 0 bases from J, the gap between germline ends came to 8 bases. The CDR3 totals 14 residues. Germline V gives CDR1 SQVTM, CDR2 ANQGSEA. The CDR3 region has the DNA TGCAGCGTTGAATCAGAGCTAGCCAAAAACATTCAGTACTTC. Translated: CSVESELAKNIQYF.

The chain uses TRBV7-3 and TRBJ2-3, with D tentatively TRBD2 (5 bases). The CDR3 has 15 residues. Trimming left V 5 bases short and J 2 bases short, with 14 bases between. Germline V gene data show CDR1 as SGHTA and CDR2 as FQGTGA. This chain's CDR3 is CASSPTAGYTDTQYF. CDR3 sequence (DNA): TGTGCCAGCAGCCCTACCGCGGGCTACACAGATACGCAGTATTTT.

This chain connects TRBV29-1 to TRBJ2-1; 9 nucleotides agree with TRBD1. This CDR3 spans 14 amino acids. V dropped 7 bases and J dropped 4; count of bases not matched to a gene: 8. The germline V gene encodes CDR1 SQVTM and CDR2 ANQGSEA. The CDR3 spells CSAPGQGTYNEQFF. Written as DNA, the CDR3 is TGCAGCGCCCCGGGACAGGGCACTTACAATGAGCAGTTCTTC.

This chain uses TRBV29-1 with TRBJ1-2, with D maybe TRBD1 (5 bases). Trimming removed 4 bases at V and 8 bases at J, with 11 bases between. The CDR3 has 11 residues. Per germline, CDR1 SQVTM and CDR2 ANQGSEA. DNA for the CDR3: TGCAGCGTTGTGGGGCGGGGCGGCTACACCTTC. Encoded protein: CSVVGRGGYTF.

This rearrangement joins TRBV5-6 to TRBJ2-7, with 9 bases that match TRBD1. CDR3 size: 13 residues. Per the germline V gene, CDR1 is SGHDT and CDR2 is YYEEEE. The ends lost 6 bases at V and 6 bases at J; junction bases unmatched: 7. CDR3 nucleotides: TGTGCCAGCACCTGGGGGACAGGGATCGAGCAGTACTTC. Translating it yields CASTWGTGIEQYF.

CDR3: CASSEGRLSRPQHF. The CDR3, as DNA: TGTGCCAGCAGTGAGGGACGCCTCTCCCGGCCCCAGCATTTT. The V call is TRBV25-1, the J call TRBJ1-5, with D possibly TRBD1 on 5 matching bases. V shed 3 bases and J shed 9 bases, with 15 bases lying between them. The CDR3 extends over 14 amino acids. Germline CDR1 is MGHDK and CDR2 is SYGVNS.

This CDR3 is CASSLVSASEAFF. The DNA for the CDR3 is TGTGCCAGCAGTTTAGTGTCAGCCAGTGAAGCTTTCTTT. V is TRBV12-3 or TRBV12-4 and J is TRBJ1-1; D is ambiguous. The V end was cut by 1 base, the J end by 7 bases, with 10 bases between. CDR3 size: 13 residues.

The gene calls are TRBV6-6 and TRBJ1-1; D gene ambiguous. The V gene lost 5 bases and the J gene lost 3 bases, with 7 bases spanning the gap. This CDR3 comprises 12 residues. In germline, CDR1 is MNHNY, CDR2 SVGAGI (reference sequence). The CDR3 region is CASSGLYTEAFF. For the CDR3, the DNA is TGTGCCAGCAGTGGGTTATACACTGAAGCTTTCTTT.

V usage is TRBV9 and J usage is TRBJ1-1; D call uncertain. The CDR3 covers 12 residues. Trimming took 3 bases from V and 7 from J, leaving 10 bases between them. Germline values: CDR1 SGDLS, CDR2 YYNGEE. The CDR3, as DNA: TGTGCCAGCAGCGGCGGATCCGGTGAAGCTTTCTTT. The encoded protein is CASSGGSGEAFF. Looking up the rest from reference TRBV9 and TRBJ1-1 gives the full variable domain: DSGVTQTPKHLITATGQRVTLRCSPRSGDLSVYWYQQSLDQGLQFLIQYYNGEERAKGNILERFSAQQFPDLHSELNLSSLELGDSALYFCASSGGSGEAFFGQGTRLTVV.

The V and J genes are TRBV15 and TRBJ2-1, with 9 bases aligning to TRBD1. The junction had 4 bases not matched to a gene; V was cut back by 7 bases and J by 0 bases. CDR3 length: 15 amino acids. CDR1 LNHNV and CDR2 YYDKDF come from the germline V gene (reference sequence). The CDR3 region has the DNA TGTGCCACCACCAAGGACAGGGGCTCCTACAATGAGCAGTTCTTC. This sequence encodes CATTKDRGSYNEQFF. Full variable domain (outside the CDR3, taken from reference TRBV15 and TRBJ2-1): DAMVIQNPRYQVTQFGKPVTLSCSQTLNHNVMYWYQQKSSQAPKLLFHYYDKDFNNEADTPDNFQSRRPNTSFCFLDIRSPGLGDTAMYLCATTKDRGSYNEQFFGPGTRLTVL.

The genes are TRBV6-2 or TRBV6-3 and TRBJ1-4; possible D gene TRBD1, 6 bases. V lost 2 bases and J 0 bases, leaving 13 bases between the germline ends. The CDR3 is 17 residues long. Looked up from germline, CDR1 is MNHEY and CDR2 is SVGEGT. CDR3 nucleotide sequence: TGTGCCAGCAGTTACGAGTTGAGGACAGCAACTAATGAAAAACTGTTTTTT. Residues: CASSYELRTATNEKLFF.

This clonotype was observed once. The chain links TRBV2 to TRBJ1-2; tentative D call: TRBD1 (5 bases). CDR3 length: 15 residues. Germline CDR1 reads SNHLY; CDR2 reads FYNNEI. Trimming stripped 0 bases from V and 8 bases from J, with 16 bases between. CDR3 sequence reads: CASSEAVGRADGYTF. In DNA, the CDR3 is TGTGCCAGCAGTGAAGCAGTGGGCAGGGCTGACGGCTACACCTTC.

This clonotype was observed a single time. This chain links TRBV28 with TRBJ2-2; D gene uncertain. The V gene lost 3 bases and the J gene lost 3 bases, with 8 bases spanning the gap. Germline CDR1 reads MDHEN; CDR2 reads SYDVKM. This CDR3 contains 14 residues. The CDR3 sequence is CASSLGYHTGELFF. CDR3 in DNA: TGTGCCAGCAGTTTGGGCTACCACACCGGGGAGCTGTTTTTT.

This sequence joins TRBV6-2 or TRBV6-3 and TRBJ2-2; a weak D match, TRBD1 (5 bases). The V gene's germline CDR1 is MNHEY and CDR2 SVGEGT. This CDR3 spans 18 amino acids. Trimming cost V 0 bases and J 0 bases, with 14 bases left between them. The CDR3 spells CASSYSLTATANTGELFF. CDR3 nucleotide sequence: TGTGCCAGCAGTTACTCGTTGACAGCCACGGCGAACACCGGGGAGCTGTTTTTT.

This chain connects TRBV30 to TRBJ2-7; D perhaps matches TRBD2 (6 bases). The CDR3 totals 10 residues. V was pared by 8 bases and J by 6 bases, with 11 bases between. CDR1 is GTSNPN and CDR2 is SVGIG in the germline V gene (reference sequence). The CDR3 coding sequence is TGTGCCCTAAGGCGGGGCGAGCAGTACTTC. Protein: CALRRGEQYF.

V is TRBV20-1 and J is TRBJ2-7; D is ambiguous. The CDR3 is 15 residues long. The germline V gene has CDR1 DFQATT and CDR2 SNEGSKA (reference sequence). V was trimmed by 1 base and J by 0 bases, leaving 13 bases between them. The CDR3 protein is CSARGAGKNSYEQYF. In DNA form, the CDR3 reads TGCAGTGCTAGAGGGGCAGGTAAAAACTCCTACGAGCAGTACTTC.

The chain carries TRBV4-1 and TRBJ2-7, with unresolved D. From germline, CDR1 is MGHRA and CDR2 YSYEKL. The V and J ends lost 4 bases and 5 bases respectively, with 12 bases between them. CDR3 length equals 13 residues. DNA of the CDR3: TGCGCCAGCAGCCCGCGACTGGGCAACGAGCAGTACTTC. It yields the protein CASSPRLGNEQYF.

CDR3 in DNA: TGTGCCAGCAGTACTCGGGGGACTGCCACAGATACGCAGTATTTT. This gives the protein CASSTRGTATDTQYF. J is TRBJ2-3 and V is TRBV6-5; the D gene is possibly TRBD2 (6 bases). Germline values: CDR1 MNHEY, CDR2 SVGAGI. The CDR3 length is 15 residues. The V and J ends lost 5 bases and 2 bases respectively, with 14 bases between them.

The chain carries TRBV7-9 and TRBJ2-4; D is possibly TRBD2 (5 bases). Germline V lookup: CDR1 SEHNR, CDR2 FQNEAQ (reference sequence). This CDR3 spans 13 amino acids. V was pared by 2 bases and J by 6 bases, with 8 bases between. The CDR3 DNA reads as TGTGCCAGCAGCTTACCGGGGAGAAACATTCAGTACTTC. Its translation is CASSLPGRNIQYF.

The V and J genes are TRBV7-9 and TRBJ2-7, with D perhaps TRBD1 or TRBD2 (6 bases each). The germline gives CDR1 SEHNR, CDR2 FQNEAQ (reference sequence). V lost 5 bases and J lost 2, with 16 bases in between. The CDR3 length is 15 residues. The CDR3 DNA follows: TGTGCCAGCAGCCCAGAGGAGGGGGGAGCCTACGAGCAGTACTTC. It translates to CASSPEEGGAYEQYF.

The V gene is TRBV2, the J gene TRBJ2-3; 8 bases are shared with TRBD1. Per germline, CDR1 SNHLY and CDR2 FYNNEI. The CDR3 sequence is 13 residues long. The V segment lost 11 bases and the J segment 1 base; nucleotides outside the gene matches: 5. The CDR3 sequence is CAVVTGGTDTQYF. In DNA form, the CDR3 reads TGTGCCGTAGTGACAGGGGGCACAGATACGCAGTATTTT. Using reference TRBV2 and TRBJ2-3 for the parts outside the CDR3, the full variable domain is EPEVTQTPSHQVTQMGQEVILRCVPISNHLYFYWYRQILGQKVEFLVSFYNNEISEKSEIFDDQFSVERPDGSNFTLKIRSTKLEDSAMYFCAVVTGGTDTQYFGPGTRLTVL.

This sequence joins TRBV6-2 or TRBV6-3 and TRBJ2-6; the D is unclear. The CDR3 runs to 18 residues. Germline assignment: CDR1 MNHEY and CDR2 SVGEGT. Deletions cut 7 bases from V and 0 bases from J, with 19 bases between. CDR3 DNA sequence: TGTGCCAGCACCCCCTTGGTCCGGCCACTCTCTGGGGCCAACGTCCTGACTTTC. Its protein is CASTPLVRPLSGANVLTF.

The chain recombines TRBV25-1 with TRBJ1-2; no clear D. Germline V gives CDR1 MGHDK, CDR2 SYGVNS. The CDR3 runs to 13 residues. V shed 3 bases and J shed 3 bases, with 8 bases lying between them. The CDR3 DNA follows: TGTGCCAGCAGTGACGCGACCGACTATGGCTACACCTTC. It encodes CASSDATDYGYTF.